This T cell receptor (beta chain) came from a study of T cell clonality in common variable immunodeficiency. This table comes from immunoSEQ multiplex PCR, and its TCRdb copy is limited to in-frame clones, with some not included. This repertoire lists tens of thousands of clones without singletons; 3.5% to 4.5% sits in the top ten. Germline assignment: CDR1 SEHNR and CDR2 FQNEAQ (reference sequence). The CDR3 totals 15 residues. In this sample, this clone turned up a few times. The read ends 3 residues early relative to the CDR3; the germline J gene fills the gap. The receptor's source is a person between 18 and 75 years old in good health. Sequencing was performed on peripheral blood mononuclear cells. The chain has TRBV7-9 and TRBJ2-3; 7 bases line up with TRBD1. CDR3: CASSPGQVENQPQYF. The sequenced part of the CDR3 DNA is TGTGCCAGCAGCCCCGGACAGGTGGAGAATCAGCCG.